This T cell receptor beta chain originates from a study of shared clonotypes between healthy human individuals (dated by TCRdb to the early 2020s). Turning to the overall study: A couple of women and a few men aged 18 to 49 years were included in the cohort. To estimate repertoire size and how much clonotype sharing occurs between individuals, the study deeply sequenced the blood TCR repertoires of five or six healthy adults. For each donor, three plates each were used for CD4 naive and CD4 memory, two plates were used for CD8 naive, and one plate was used for CD8 memory. Per donor, leukapheresis produced somewhere between about 0.9 and 9 billion PBMCs. To increase sequencing depth and limit assay-specific biases, TCR repertoire library preparation and sequencing were carried out by different laboratories using diverse techniques. Summary of the overall study and its limitations: Pairwise subsampling indicated that sequencing depth was expected to affect the degree of clonotype sharing among donors. Only blood was sampled, and tissue TCR repertoires likely differ from those in blood. Higher generation probabilities were observed for clonotypes shared by all four sorted-subset donors than for non-shared clonotypes. Across a handful of donors, roughly 5.1% of naive CD4, around 3.5% of naive CD8, approximately 2.5% of memory CD4, and roughly 0.41% of memory CD8 clonotypes were shared. The genetic and exposure-history diversity represented was limited by the small number of donors. Rarefaction of sorted-subset datasets indicated incomplete sequencing despite the large sequencing depth. Estimated clonotype richness was generally larger for naive than for memory subsets.

The CDR3, cysteine through phenylalanine, is 14 amino acids long. The kept DNA is CDR3 alone, 42 bases in frame from the first base. As encoded in the germline V gene, CDR1 is MNHNS while CDR2 is SASEGT. V sheds 8 bases and J sheds 7 bases, leaving 18 bases between their ends. Using the deep immunoSEQ assay, TCR CDR3 regions were amplified from genomic DNA by multiplex PCR. Extracted genomic DNA from each cell subset was distributed evenly across all wells of several immunoSEQ 96-well plates, and each plate was treated as a replicate. For sorted subsets, around 200 ng genomic DNA, equal to some 30,000 T cell genomes, was loaded into each replicate PCR. Purified libraries were quantified with a Qubit 3.0 fluorometer, sized on a Bioanalyzer 2100, and re-quantified with the KAPA Library Quantification kit. A separate single-read 150-cycle Illumina NextSeq 550 flow cell was used to sequence each immunoSEQ 96-well plate. Per the authors' processing: Because the immunoSEQ output held only junctional sequences and lacked quality scores, the filtering could not match the filtering applied to full-length reads. To assign V/J genes and CDR3, sequences were annotated against IMGT germline references using PyIR, a Python wrapper for IgBLAST v1.9. Reads were removed for weak V/J assignments (E-value above 1e-6), missing CDR3, stop codons, out-of-frame junctions, or ambiguous translated residues. A V3J clonotype was defined by an identical inferred V gene, J gene, and CDR3 amino acid sequence. The percentage overlap between two repertoires was calculated by dividing the number of shared unique clonotypes by the size of the smaller repertoire. Repertoire richness was assessed with RTK rarefaction, the Chao1 estimator, and Recon v2.1 estimates of unobserved clonotypes. Generation probabilities were computed with OLGA for all TCRbeta clonotypes obtained by the gDNA method from a few donors. Not all clones reach the TCRdb copy of this immuneACCESS table, which keeps in-frame sequences only. Checked studies attribute under half of the gap to unresolved V genes and leave the rest unexplained. V and J calls plus clone size are reproduced from that table; the DNA served to infer D and trimming. A total of millions of clones appear in this sample, just over 90% of them only once. The ten largest make up around 1.7% of the sample.

Note on this clone: The antigen it binds to is not known. Nothing much larger sits one base from this clone, and base qualities are not available.

CD8 naive samples were CD45RO-negative cells positively selected for CCR7, giving a CD45RA+CCR7+ population that excluded TemRA cells. The donors were healthy, HIV-negative adults with no recently reported acute infections or vaccinations. Only Caucasian adults living in Nashville, Tennessee, USA were represented among the donors. Blood was collected by leukapheresis, and PBMCs were isolated by Ficoll-Histopaque density gradient centrifugation and then cryopreserved in liquid nitrogen vapor phase. Analytical flow cytometry was used to check the purity and quantity of each magnetically sorted T cell population. From each sorted fraction, genomic DNA was isolated and quantified by UV absorbance on a Nanodrop 2000c.

The chain is assembled from TRBV6-1 and TRBJ1-5, with a weak D call of TRBD1 (5 bases match). The origin of this receptor is a man aged 18 to 29 in good health. Some clones in this sample may be carry-over from other donors' samples. Sequenced material: naive CD8+ T cells from PBMCs. The cell subset or site label, read with the paper, signifies: CD45RA+CCR7+. The CDR3 in this case is CASLGGWAVQPQHF. The DNA reads as follows: TGTGCCAGCCTGGGGGGGTGGGCGGTCCAGCCCCAGCATTTT.